This T cell receptor beta chain was identified in a study of tumor and adjacent non-tumor tissue in lung cancer. About the study: Patients comprised roughly 12 adenocarcinoma, a couple of squamous cell carcinoma and 1 small cell lung cancer.

The template was RNA from unsorted bulk tissue. This non-tumor lung sample came from over 3 cm beyond the tumor edge. With 3 bases clipped from V and 4 bases from J, the junction kept 7 bases outside the gene matches. Germline V gives CDR1 SEHNR, CDR2 FQNEAQ (reference sequence). The CDR3 contains 16 residues. At least ten counts were recorded for this clonotype. What it recognizes is unknown. Three rounds of nested PCR, following a modified ARM-PCR protocol, produced the TCRbeta library. MiXCR was run by TCRdb on the multiplex PCR reads, yielding one entry per CDR3 protein. The sample lists 40,000 to 55,000 distinct CDR3 sequences, about 70% occurring once. Notes on the study in general: Higher tumor TCR diversity was associated with shorter survival.

The TCR sequence derives from a woman aged 60 to 75 with non-small cell lung cancer. The sequencing sample was made of distant non-tumor lung tissue. V gene TRBV7-9 combines with J gene TRBJ2-2, with 8 positions matching TRBD1. The CDR3 DNA is TGTGCCAGCAGCTTCAGGACAGGGCGCGGCACCGGGGAGCTGTTTTTT. Its protein is CASSFRTGRGTGELFF.